These 21 T cell receptor beta chains were all obtained from the same sample, sequenced in a study of shared clonotypes between healthy human individuals. Some clones are missing from TCRdb's copy, which holds only in-frame ones; the method was immunoSEQ multiplex PCR. The sample lists approximately 2,300,000 clones; 80% to 95% were seen once. Sequencing used naive CD4+ T cells from PBMCs. Sample subset: CD45RA+ positively selected. All receptors come from a man aged 18 to 35 in good health. Some clones in this sample may be carry-over from other donors' samples.

The J gene is TRBJ2-5, the V gene TRBV5-6; 9 bases align to TRBD2. The V gene's germline CDR1 is SGHDT and CDR2 YYEEEE. V was clipped by 4 bases and J by 5 bases; unmatched bases: 12. CDR3 length: 16 residues. The CDR3, as DNA: TGTGCCAGCAGCCCCGTGGTACTAGCGGGTAACGAGACCCAGTACTTC. This gives the protein CASSPVVLAGNETQYF.

The chain has TRBV5-1 and TRBJ1-2; tentatively, D is TRBD1 (6 bases). The CDR3 extends over 14 amino acids. V was pared by 4 bases and J by 2 bases, with 12 bases between. Germline V CDR1 and CDR2: SGHRS, YFSETQ. Here the CDR3 reads CASSPFTGNYGYTF. CDR3 DNA: TGCGCCAGCAGCCCCTTTACAGGGAACTATGGCTACACCTTC.

The chain uses TRBV5-1 and TRBJ2-2; the match to TRBD2 covers 7 bases. V lost 4 bases to trimming and J lost 6 bases; unmatched junction nucleotides: 9. This CDR3 spans 15 amino acids. CDR1 is SGHRS and CDR2 is YFSETQ in the germline V gene. CDR3: CASSMDRGRAGELFF. The DNA of the CDR3 is TGCGCCAGCAGCATGGATCGCGGGAGAGCCGGGGAGCTGTTTTTT.

The chain links TRBV28 to TRBJ1-1, with D unclear. Per germline, CDR1 MDHEN and CDR2 SYDVKM. The CDR3 runs to 14 residues. V lost 1 base and J 10 bases, leaving 16 bases between the germline ends. CDR3 sequence: CASSLSHSSLGAFF. DNA for the CDR3: TGTGCCAGCAGTTTATCCCATTCGTCCCTTGGAGCTTTCTTT.

The chain couples TRBV19 to TRBJ1-2, with a tentative D call TRBD1 (6 bases). The CDR3 covers 16 residues. The germline CDR1 and CDR2 sequences are LNHDA and SQIVND (reference sequence). V lost 7 bases and J lost 0, with 18 bases in between. Written as DNA, the CDR3 is TGTGCCAGTACCCCGGGACACTCGACTACTAACTATGGCTACACCTTC. Translation gives CASTPGHSTTNYGYTF.

The V gene is TRBV7-9, the J gene TRBJ1-2, with D unresolved. CDR3 length: 13 residues. With 3 bases removed from V and 4 bases from J, the gap between germline ends came to 9 bases. CDR1 is SEHNR and CDR2 is FQNEAQ in the germline V gene (reference sequence). CDR3 protein: CASSLITVYGYTF. DNA for the CDR3: TGTGCCAGCAGCTTGATCACAGTCTATGGCTACACCTTC.

Note on this clone: Other DNA sequences within the sample encode an identical CDR3. The CDR3 here is CASTRGETQYF. CDR3 nucleotides: TGTGCCAGCACTAGGGGGGAGACCCAGTACTTC. V gene TRBV6-5 combines with J gene TRBJ2-5, with D possibly being TRBD1 (6 bases). The CDR3 has 11 residues. Germline V gene lookup returns CDR1 MNHEY and CDR2 SVGAGI. With 7 bases removed from V and 5 bases from J, the gap between germline ends came to 8 bases.

V usage is TRBV6-6 and J usage is TRBJ2-5; D is possibly TRBD1 or TRBD2 (5 bases each). This CDR3 has 13 amino acids. Germline CDR1 and CDR2: MNHNY and SVGAGI (reference sequence). The germline V and J ends were trimmed by 6 bases and 9 bases, with 17 bases remaining between them. Written as DNA, the CDR3 is TGTGCCAGCAGCCCTGGGACGGTGAGGGCCCAGTACTTC. It codes for CASSPGTVRAQYF.

This chain links TRBV27 with TRBJ2-1; TRBD2 matches 10 bases. V trimming: 6 bases; J trimming: 7 bases; junction bases outside the gene matches: 6. Looked up from germline, CDR1 is MNHEY and CDR2 is SMNVEV (reference sequence). The CDR3 runs to 14 residues. The CDR3 reads CASRQIAGGNEQFF. For the CDR3, the DNA is TGTGCCAGCAGACAGATAGCGGGAGGAAATGAGCAGTTCTTC.

The rearrangement uses TRBV9 and TRBJ1-4; D may be TRBD1 (6 bases). Germline CDR1 SGDLS, CDR2 YYNGEE. V was clipped by 6 bases and J by 6 bases, with 15 bases between them. There are 14 residues in the CDR3. CDR3 residues: CASNRGPGDEKLFF. The CDR3 coding sequence is TGTGCCAGCAATCGGGGCCCAGGGGATGAAAAACTGTTTTTT. Full variable domain (remainder filled in from reference TRBV9 and TRBJ1-4): DSGVTQTPKHLITATGQRVTLRCSPRSGDLSVYWYQQSLDQGLQFLIQYYNGEERAKGNILERFSAQQFPDLHSELNLSSLELGDSALYFCASNRGPGDEKLFFGSGTQLSVL.

As regards this clone: This sample also contains other DNA sequences that code for the same CDR3. The chain employs TRBV9 and TRBJ1-2; TRBD1 matches at 7 bases. V dropped 2 bases and J dropped 2; count of bases not matched to a gene: 3. Germline CDR1 and CDR2: SGDLS and YYNGEE. The CDR3 contains 14 residues. The CDR3 here is CASSVSGGNYGYTF. The CDR3 nucleotides read TGTGCCAGCAGCGTGTCAGGGGGGAACTATGGCTACACCTTC.

This chain connects TRBV7-2 to TRBJ2-7, with D possibly being TRBD1 or TRBD2 (6 bases each). Trimming took 7 bases from V and 3 from J, leaving 16 bases between them. Germline CDR1 and CDR2: SGHTA and FQGNSA. CDR3 size: 14 residues. In DNA, the CDR3 is TGTGCCAGCACAGAGATTGGAGGGGGCTACGAGCAGTACTTC. This gives the protein CASTEIGGGYEQYF. Variable domain in full (rest from reference TRBV7-2 and TRBJ2-7): GAGVSQSPSNKVTEKGKDVELRCDPISGHTALYWYRQSLGQGLEFLIYFQGNSAPDKSGLPSDRFSAERTGGSVSTLTIQRTQQEDSAVYLCASTEIGGGYEQYFGPGTRLTVT.

This chain links TRBV7-2 with TRBJ1-1; D not resolved. The CDR3 contains 14 residues. CDR1 is SGHTA, CDR2 FQGNSA, per germline. The ends were cut back, 6 bases at V and 6 bases at J, with 17 bases in the middle. DNA for the CDR3: TGTGCCAGCAGTTCGGTTTCGGGTGTCGCTGAAGCTTTCTTT. It encodes CASSSVSGVAEAFF.

This clone was seen once. The rearrangement links TRBV28 to TRBJ1-3; 7 bases match TRBD1. Germline assignment: CDR1 MDHEN and CDR2 SYDVKM. The CDR3 has 17 residues. The V gene end was trimmed by 5 bases and the J gene end by 0 bases; junction bases not matched to a gene: 10. The chain's CDR3 is CASSPYPGQISGNTIYF. In DNA form, the CDR3 reads TGTGCCAGCAGTCCCTACCCGGGACAGATCTCTGGAAACACCATATATTTT.

The genes are TRBV7-3 and TRBJ1-3; TRBD1 matches 7 bases. The germline V gene has CDR1 SGHTA and CDR2 FQGTGA. The CDR3 runs to 15 residues. V shed 5 bases and J 0 bases; nucleotides not matched to a gene: 4. This chain's CDR3 is CASSPGQSSGNTIYF. CDR3 coding DNA: TGTGCCAGCAGCCCGGGACAGAGCTCTGGAAACACCATATATTTT.

In its sample, this clone was seen a few times. This sequence joins TRBV20-1 and TRBJ1-1; unclear D gene. Per the germline V gene, CDR1 is DFQATT and CDR2 is SNEGSKA (reference sequence). This CDR3 has 11 amino acids. Trimming shortened V by 6 bases and J by 5 bases, and 10 bases separated the two germline ends. CDR3 residues: CSAKGWTEAFF. CDR3 sequence (DNA): TGCAGTGCCAAGGGTTGGACTGAAGCTTTCTTT.

V is TRBV11-2 and J is TRBJ2-3; 11 bases fit TRBD2. The CDR3 extends over 17 amino acids. V lost 5 bases and J lost 5; bases outside the gene matches: 12. Germline-derived CDR1 and CDR2 are SGHAT and FQNNGV. CDR3 residues: CASSPLGLAVYEDTQYF. The CDR3 nucleotides are TGTGCCAGCAGCCCCCTGGGACTAGCGGTTTATGAAGATACGCAGTATTTT. The full variable domain, with the rest looked up from reference TRBV11-2 and TRBJ2-3, is EAGVAQSPRYKIIEKRQSVAFWCNPISGHATLYWYQQILGQGPKLLIQFQNNGVVDDSQLPKDRFSAERLKGVDSTLKIQPAKLEDSAVYLCASSPLGLAVYEDTQYFGPGTRLTVL.

J is TRBJ2-2 and V is TRBV5-4, with 9 bases that match TRBD2. There are 17 residues in the CDR3. CDR1 SGHNT and CDR2 YYREEE come from the germline V gene (reference sequence). Unmatched junction bases numbered 11, after V lost 3 bases and J lost 5 bases. CDR3 amino acids: CASSSWTSAWQTGELFF. The CDR3, as DNA: TGTGCCAGCAGCTCCTGGACTAGCGCCTGGCAAACCGGGGAGCTGTTTTTT.

This chain's CDR3 is CASSPGAGYGGEQFF. In nucleotides, the CDR3 is TGTGCCAGCAGCCCAGGCGCAGGGTACGGTGGTGAGCAGTTCTTC. This chain connects TRBV7-9 to TRBJ2-1, with D perhaps matching TRBD1 (5 bases). Trimming took 5 bases from V and 9 from J, leaving 20 bases between them. In germline, CDR1 is SEHNR, CDR2 FQNEAQ (reference sequence). The CDR3 covers 15 residues. The full variable domain, rest sourced from reference TRBV7-9 and TRBJ2-1, is DTGVSQNPRHKITKRGQNVTFRCDPISEHNRLYWYRQTLGQGPEFLTYFQNEAQLEKSRLLSDRFSAERPKGSFSTLEIQRTEQGDSAMYLCASSPGAGYGGEQFFGPGTRLTVL.

This clone was seen just once. This chain links TRBV7-7 with TRBJ2-7; possibly TRBD2 for D (5 bases). The CDR3 length is 15 residues. The germline V gene encodes CDR1 SSHAT and CDR2 FNYEAQ (reference sequence). Trimming took 5 bases from V and 4 from J, leaving 18 bases between them. The CDR3 loop is CASSQNPDGVYEQYF. CDR3 nucleotides: TGTGCCAGCAGCCAAAACCCGGACGGGGTGTACGAGCAGTACTTC.

This chain connects TRBV29-1 to TRBJ2-3; perhaps TRBD1 as D (6 bases). Germline V CDR1 and CDR2: SQVTM, ANQGSEA. This CDR3 spans 14 amino acids. V was clipped by 4 bases and J by 7 bases, with 18 bases between them. The CDR3 DNA reads TGCAGCGTTGTGGGGGACACCCTGCGTCATACGCAGTATTTT. Protein product: CSVVGDTLRHTQYF.